The clone carrying this TCR beta chain showed up many times. Trimming left V 3 bases short and J 4 bases short, with 6 bases between. Looked up from germline, CDR1 is MNHNS and CDR2 is SASEGT. The CDR3 extends over 12 amino acids. This record belongs to a study of Graves' ophthalmopathy and Graves' hyperthyroidism. Scientists amplified the TCR beta CDR3 regions from RNA transcripts. In the first round, RT-PCR was carried out with HTBI primers, and a multiplex PCR formed the second round. TCRdb processed the multiplex PCR reads anew with MiXCR; each CDR3 protein has one entry. The sample records hundreds of thousands of distinct CDR3 sequences, about 20% being singletons.

The V call is TRBV6-1, the J call TRBJ1-2, with D unresolved. Sequences were obtained from peripheral blood. This sequence was found in a woman under 30 with stable Graves' hyperthyroidism. Some clones in this sample may be carry-over from other donors' samples. CDR3 nucleotides: TGTGCCAGCAGTGACAGATCCTATGGCTACACCTTC. This gives the protein CASSDRSYGYTF.